The 17 T cell receptor beta chains in this list originate from one sample, sequenced in a study of response to subunit inactivated influenza vaccine. In TCRdb, the RT-PCR reads were re-called with MiXCR into one record per CDR3 protein. The sample yields about 540,000 distinct CDR3 sequences, around 13% seen once. The sequenced sample was PBMCs from blood, obtained roughly 12 days after vaccination. The receptors come from a man in his fifties or sixties who received an inactivated influenza vaccine.

The V and J genes are TRBV12-3 or TRBV12-4 and TRBJ2-7, with 8 bases aligning to TRBD1. This CDR3 has 13 amino acids. The J segment lost 5 bases and the V segment lost 6 bases, leaving 6 bases of the junction unmatched. CDR3 loop: CASRRTGPHEQYF. The CDR3 bases are TGTGCCAGCAGGCGGACAGGGCCACACGAGCAGTACTTC.

This sequence joins TRBV7-6 and TRBJ2-5; 8 bases agree with TRBD2. The CDR3 consists of 15 residues. Germline V gives CDR1 SGHVS, CDR2 FNYEAQ. With 2 bases clipped from V and 4 bases from J, the junction kept 6 bases outside the gene matches. Here the CDR3 DNA reads TGTGCCAGCAGCTTAATGACGGGGGGGCTAGAGACCCAGTACTTC. Its translation: CASSLMTGGLETQYF.

This clonotype has a handful of counts. The chain employs TRBV29-1 and TRBJ1-2; a weak D match, TRBD1 (5 bases). Germline loops: CDR1 SQVTM, CDR2 ANQGSEA. V was clipped by 3 bases and J by 0 bases, with 11 bases between them. The CDR3 loop spans 14 amino acids. This CDR3 is CSVDRGRSNYGYTF. DNA for the CDR3: TGCAGCGTTGATCGGGGCAGATCTAACTATGGCTACACCTTC.

This clonotype has at least ten counts. This chain joins TRBV20-1 and TRBJ2-7; TRBD2 aligns across 7 bases. V shed 3 bases, J shed 5 bases, and the junction held 16 bases outside the gene matches. The CDR3 totals 16 residues. Germline values: CDR1 DFQATT, CDR2 SNEGSKA (reference sequence). The CDR3 coding sequence is TGCAGTGCTAGTGGGGCTGGTGGGAGGGCCGTCGACGAGCAGTACTTC. Translating gives CSASGAGGRAVDEQYF.

This clonotype was seen a handful of times. The chain recombines TRBV5-1 with TRBJ1-1, with D unclear. The germline V gene has CDR1 SGHRS and CDR2 YFSETQ. The CDR3 is made up of 13 amino acids. Trimming stripped 0 bases from V and 4 bases from J, with 7 bases between. The DNA of the CDR3 is TGCGCCAGCAGCTTGGAAGTGAGCACTGAAGCTTTCTTT. Its protein is CASSLEVSTEAFF.

The sample holds a few counts of this clonotype. The chain couples TRBV11-1 to TRBJ2-6, with D unclear. CDR3 length equals 20 residues. V lost 5 bases and J lost 0, with 23 bases in between. Germline CDR1 SGHAT, CDR2 FQDESV (reference sequence). The CDR3 spells CASSPPPSAGLLSGANVLTF. The CDR3 bases are TGTGCCAGCAGCCCCCCGCCATCGGCAGGTTTGCTCTCTGGGGCCAACGTCCTGACTTTC.

This clonotype was detected only a few times. The V gene is TRBV6-1, the J gene TRBJ1-3; maybe TRBD1 (6 bases). Trimming pared 6 bases from V and 4 bases from J, leaving 16 bases between. CDR1 is MNHNS, CDR2 SASEGT, per germline. CDR3 length: 15 amino acids. This CDR3 reads CASSPWGGQGNTIYF. The CDR3 DNA sequence: TGTGCCAGCAGCCCCTGGGGGGGGCAAGGAAACACCATATATTTT.

This clonotype was seen more than once but under ten times. The chain uses TRBV5-1 and TRBJ2-1, with 8 bases fitting TRBD1. Germline loops: CDR1 SGHRS, CDR2 YFSETQ. The CDR3 is made up of 15 amino acids. V dropped 0 bases and J dropped 5; count of bases not matched to a gene: 4. The CDR3 sequence is CASSLGQGMNNEQFF. DNA for the CDR3: TGCGCCAGCAGCTTGGGACAGGGGATGAACAATGAGCAGTTCTTC.

This clonotype was recorded a few times. The chain has TRBV10-3 and TRBJ2-1; D gene uncertain. V dropped 6 bases and J dropped 0 bases, with 15 bases sitting between them. The CDR3 runs to 16 residues. The V gene's germline CDR1 is ENHRY and CDR2 SYGVKD. This chain's CDR3 is CAIRGSIVSSYNEQFF. CDR3 in DNA: TGTGCCATCAGGGGTAGTATAGTGAGCTCCTACAATGAGCAGTTCTTC.

V and J are TRBV7-9 and TRBJ2-7; either TRBD1 or TRBD2 may supply D (6 bases each). The CDR3 spans 11 residues. V gave up 5 bases and J gave up 10 bases, with 12 bases separating them. Germline values: CDR1 SEHNR, CDR2 FQNEAQ (reference sequence). The CDR3 is CASSLGGHQYF. The CDR3 nucleotides are TGTGCCAGCAGCCTTGGGGGGCATCAGTACTTC.

This clonotype was observed a few times. This chain connects TRBV7-2 to TRBJ2-1, with a possible D match to TRBD2 (7 bases). CDR3 length: 14 residues. Germline CDR1 reads SGHTA; CDR2 reads FQGNSA. V lost 5 bases to trimming and J lost 5 bases, with 13 bases between them. This CDR3 reads CASSPSGGHNEQFF. The CDR3 DNA reads as TGTGCCAGCAGCCCCTCGGGGGGCCACAATGAGCAGTTCTTC.

The rearrangement uses TRBV27 and TRBJ1-1; D is undetermined. The CDR3 runs to 13 residues. Trimming removed 3 bases at V and 4 bases at J, with 9 bases between. Germline V gene data show CDR1 as MNHEY and CDR2 as SMNVEV (reference sequence). In DNA, the CDR3 is TGTGCCAGCAGTTTTAGTTCCGGCACTGAAGCTTTCTTT. Its protein product is CASSFSSGTEAFF.

This clonotype was recorded at least ten times. CDR3: CSASRQGINYNEQFF. As DNA, the CDR3 is TGCAGTGCTAGCCGACAGGGCATCAACTACAATGAGCAGTTCTTC. This chain connects TRBV20-1 to TRBJ2-1, with TRBD1 identical over 7 bases. In germline, CDR1 is DFQATT, CDR2 SNEGSKA (reference sequence). This CDR3 comprises 15 residues. With 3 bases clipped from V and 3 bases from J, the junction kept 8 bases outside the gene matches.

This clonotype was seen more than once but under ten times. This chain connects TRBV20-1 to TRBJ1-1; 7 bases line up with TRBD1. V gave up 8 bases and J gave up 2 bases; unmatched junction bases: 11. The V gene's germline CDR1 is DFQATT and CDR2 SNEGSKA (reference sequence). This CDR3 contains 14 residues. CDR3 sequence: CSTKRGQGNTEAFF. The CDR3 region has the DNA TGCAGTACCAAGAGGGGGCAGGGTAACACTGAAGCTTTCTTT.

There are a few counts of this clonotype. This chain joins TRBV5-1 and TRBJ2-2, with TRBD2 matching over 9 bases. After removal of 0 bases from V and 2 bases from J, the junction contained 2 bases not matched to a gene. The CDR3 loop spans 16 amino acids. Germline values: CDR1 SGHRS, CDR2 YFSETQ. The CDR3 region has the DNA TGCGCCAGCAGCTTGGCTAGCGGGATAAACACCGGGGAGCTGTTTTTT. Translating it yields CASSLASGINTGELFF.

The rearrangement uses TRBV28 and TRBJ2-1; the D is unclear. V lost 6 bases to trimming and J lost 0 bases, with 12 bases between them. Germline CDR1 is MDHEN and CDR2 is SYDVKM. The CDR3 covers 15 residues. Here the CDR3 DNA reads TGTGCCAGCAGCCCTCTATCGAGCTCCTACAATGAGCAGTTCTTC. Protein product: CASSPLSSSYNEQFF.

The V gene is TRBV10-3, the J gene TRBJ2-3; the D gene is possibly TRBD2 (6 bases). V shed 3 bases and J shed 8 bases, with 15 bases lying between them. CDR1 is ENHRY, CDR2 SYGVKD, per germline. The length of the CDR3 is 14 residues. CDR3 loop: CAISDGRRGGTQYF. The CDR3 DNA sequence: TGTGCCATCAGTGATGGCCGGCGGGGAGGTACGCAGTATTTT.